Following are 14 T cell receptor beta chains from one sample sequenced in a study of cytomegalovirus exposure and HLA in healthy donors. Both 60 Vbeta primers and 13 Jbeta primers went into the PCR. Sequencing used immunoSEQ multiplex PCR; TCRdb keeps in-frame clones, though not all of them. The table lists 100,000 to 150,000 clones, about 82% of them singletons, with approximately 1.1% in the top ten. Sequencing input: PBMCs. These receptors originate from a boy aged 5-17 years in good health and CMV-seronegative.

J is TRBJ2-2 and V is TRBV30, with 7 bases aligning to TRBD1. From germline, CDR1 is GTSNPN and CDR2 SVGIG (reference sequence). The CDR3 extends over 13 amino acids. Trimming at V came to 5 bases and at J to 7 bases, leaving 7 bases not matched to a gene. CDR3 residues: CAWSNRGVGELFF. CDR3 nucleotide sequence: TGTGCCTGGTCCAACAGGGGCGTCGGGGAGCTGTTTTTT.

The rearrangement joins TRBV19 to TRBJ2-1, with TRBD2 matching over 11 bases. Germline-derived CDR1 and CDR2 are LNHDA and SQIVND (reference sequence). The CDR3 spans 18 residues. V trimming: 2 bases; J trimming: 7 bases; junction bases outside the gene matches: 13. CDR3 amino acids: CASSIPNSAASGRNEQFF. DNA of the CDR3: TGTGCCAGTAGTATACCAAACTCCGCGGCTAGCGGGAGGAATGAGCAGTTCTTC.

The chain joins TRBV2 to TRBJ2-7; the match to TRBD1 covers 10 bases. CDR1 and CDR2 from the germline V gene are SNHLY and FYNNEI. J gave up 5 bases and V 6 bases, and 7 bases lay outside the gene matches. The CDR3 consists of 14 residues. CDR3 sequence (DNA): TGTGCCAGCAGGGCCCAGACAGGGGGCCACGAGCAGTACTTC. Its protein is CASRAQTGGHEQYF.

This clone has only a few counts. The chain couples TRBV10-3 to TRBJ1-4; D perhaps matches TRBD1 (5 bases). CDR1 and CDR2 (germline): ENHRY, SYGVKD. Trimming removed 6 bases from V and 6 bases from J, with 11 bases in between. The CDR3 runs to 13 residues. In nucleotides, the CDR3 is TGTGCCATCAGGGATGGGACTTATGAAAAACTGTTTTTT. Its translation: CAIRDGTYEKLFF.

This clone came up once. The chain employs TRBV7-9 and TRBJ2-7, with D possibly being TRBD1 (5 bases). CDR3 size: 13 residues. V lost 5 bases and J lost 3, with 11 bases in between. Per germline, CDR1 SEHNR and CDR2 FQNEAQ (reference sequence). The CDR3 nucleotides read TGTGCCAGCAGCCTAAGGGGCGGCTACGAGCAGTACTTC. Its protein product is CASSLRGGYEQYF. The full variable domain, rest sourced from reference TRBV7-9 and TRBJ2-7, is DTGVSQNPRHKITKRGQNVTFRCDPISEHNRLYWYRQTLGQGPEFLTYFQNEAQLEKSRLLSDRFSAERPKGSFSTLEIQRTEQGDSAMYLCASSLRGGYEQYFGPGTRLTVT.

This clone was seen only a few times. This chain links TRBV5-1 with TRBJ2-5, with TRBD2 matching over 11 bases. CDR1 is SGHRS, CDR2 YFSETQ, per germline. The CDR3 totals 17 residues. With V trimmed by 0 bases and J by 2 bases, 6 bases remained unmatched. DNA of the CDR3: TGCGCCAGCAGCTTGGAGGGGACTAGCGGCTTTCAAGAGACCCAGTACTTC. It is translated as CASSLEGTSGFQETQYF.

The V call is TRBV10-1, the J call TRBJ2-7; 14 nucleotides align to TRBD2. CDR1 and CDR2 from the germline V gene are WNHNN and SYGVQD (reference sequence). V gave up 5 bases and J gave up 2 bases; unmatched junction bases: 2. The CDR3 covers 15 residues. This CDR3 is CASSSGLAGAYEQYF. The DNA of the CDR3 is TGCGCCAGCAGTTCGGGACTAGCGGGGGCCTACGAGCAGTACTTC.

The chain carries TRBV6-1 and TRBJ2-1; TRBD1 aligns across 7 bases. Trimming removed 8 bases from V and 4 bases from J; junction bases left unmatched: 8. The CDR3 contains 14 residues. Germline-derived CDR1 and CDR2 are MNHNS and SASEGT. This CDR3 is CASGEGAAYNEQFF. CDR3 in DNA: TGTGCCAGCGGCGAGGGGGCAGCGTACAATGAGCAGTTCTTC.

This chain links TRBV5-1 with TRBJ2-3; perhaps TRBD2 as D (5 bases). The germline V gene has CDR1 SGHRS and CDR2 YFSETQ. This CDR3 is built from 16 residues. The V end lost 4 bases, the J end lost 0 bases, and 15 bases lay between the germline ends. The CDR3 region is CASSPNSGLSTDTQYF. In DNA, the CDR3 is TGCGCCAGCAGCCCTAACAGTGGACTTAGCACAGATACGCAGTATTTT.

This chain links TRBV5-1 with TRBJ1-2; no clear D. CDR3 length: 14 amino acids. The germline V gene has CDR1 SGHRS and CDR2 YFSETQ. V lost 4 bases to trimming and J lost 2 bases, with 12 bases between them. Here the CDR3 DNA reads TGCGCCAGCAGCGTGCAGGTGACGAACTATGGCTACACCTTC. Residues: CASSVQVTNYGYTF.

The table lists this clone with a few counts. V usage is TRBV6-6 and J usage is TRBJ1-1; D uncertain. The CDR3 is 14 amino acids. From germline, CDR1 is MNHNY and CDR2 SVGAGI (reference sequence). V gave up 3 bases and J gave up 8 bases, with 16 bases separating them. The CDR3 sequence is CASSYEGGQLEAFF. The CDR3 region has the DNA TGTGCCAGCAGTTATGAGGGCGGCCAACTAGAAGCTTTCTTT.

This clone has a single count. The chain has TRBV2 and TRBJ1-3; D is unresolved. This CDR3 comprises 14 residues. V shed 7 bases and J shed 0 bases, with 10 bases lying between them. The V gene's germline CDR1 is SNHLY and CDR2 FYNNEI. The CDR3 coding sequence is TGTGCCAGCATGGGCTCGGTCTCTGGAAACACCATATATTTT. Its translation: CASMGSVSGNTIYF.

This clone has a handful of counts. The rearrangement joins TRBV5-1 to TRBJ1-4; D gene uncertain. The germline V gene has CDR1 SGHRS and CDR2 YFSETQ. The CDR3 runs 15 residues. The V end lost 4 bases, the J end lost 0 bases, and 10 bases lay between the germline ends. The CDR3 sequence is CASSPTSATNEKLFF. Here the CDR3 DNA reads TGCGCCAGCAGCCCCACAAGCGCAACTAATGAAAAACTGTTTTTT. The entire variable domain, with the rest obtained from reference TRBV5-1 and TRBJ1-4, is as follows: KAGVTQTPRYLIKTRGQQVTLSCSPISGHRSVSWYQQTPGQGLQFLFEYFSETQRNKGNFPGRFSGRQFSNSRSEMNVSTLELGDSALYLCASSPTSATNEKLFFGSGTQLSVL.

The count of this clone is one. The chain is built from TRBV5-6 and TRBJ2-2; TRBD1 might be the D (6 bases). The CDR3 runs to 14 residues. The germline V and J ends were trimmed by 6 bases and 5 bases, with 14 bases remaining between them. CDR1 SGHDT and CDR2 YYEEEE come from the germline V gene. CDR3 coding DNA: TGTGCCAGCACACCGGGACAAGTAACCGGGGAGCTGTTTTTT. Protein sequence: CASTPGQVTGELFF. The variable domain in full, with the rest retrieved from reference TRBV5-6 and TRBJ2-2, is DAGVTQSPTHLIKTRGQQVTLRCSPKSGHDTVSWYQQALGQGPQFIFQYYEEEERQRGNFPDRFSGHQFPNYSSELNVNALLLGDSALYLCASTPGQVTGELFFGEGSRLTVL.